This T cell receptor beta chain comes out of a study of T cell responses to AZD1222 COVID-19 vaccine. Study-wide results and limits: Dominant CD4 TCR responses targeted spike regions 160-218 and 743-854. Baseline seropositives among AZD1222 recipients totaled only five to seven. Possibly, clonal diversity was underestimated; donors were largely white British and included more females. Once two AZD1222 doses were given, Spike-specific TCR breadth and depth went up.

The CDR3 extends over 14 amino acids. Trimming pared 5 bases from V and 0 bases from J, leaving 11 bases between. Germline CDR1 is LGHDT and CDR2 is YNNKEL (reference sequence). The method was immunoSEQ multiplex PCR; TCRdb's version includes in-frame clones alone and lacks a portion of them. The repertoire includes 150,000 or so clones, nearly 90% of them detected once, and 5% to 5.5% sits in the top ten. Comment on this clone: Its specificity is not known.

The chain has TRBV3-1 (or the pseudogene TRBV3-2) and TRBJ2-7; tentative D call: TRBD2 (7 bases). This clonotype was obtained from an adult in good health. The sample in question was peripheral blood, obtained on day 0 of AZD1222 vaccination. Here the CDR3 reads CASSKGGYSYEQYF. CDR3 DNA: TGTGCCAGCAGCAAGGGGGGGTACTCCTACGAGCAGTACTTC.